The rows below give T cell receptor beta chains drawn from one sample of a study of blood T cell repertoires in COVID-19. Clones were read by immunoSEQ multiplex PCR, and TCRdb kept only the in-frame ones, dropping some. Seen here are approximately 52,000 clones, roughly nine tenths observed once, and the top ten hold over 4%. Sequenced material: peripheral blood. The origin of the receptors is a man between 60 and 75 years old with active COVID-19. CDR3s include the opening cysteine and the closing phenylalanine or tryptophan. A D gene is named only where the DNA matches it firmly. Expanded clones get a size class; other rows say once, few or many, or leave the size out.

j_gene,abundance,v_gene,d_gene,CDR3aa,CDR3nt
TRBJ2-2,.,TRBV7-9,TRBD2,CASSLATSSGRAPGELFF,TGTGCCAGCAGCTTAGCGACTTCTAGCGGGAGGGCTCCCGGGGAGCTGTTTTTT
TRBJ2-7,.,TRBV10-3,.,CAISESLVGARSYEQYF,TGTGCCATCAGTGAGTCGTTAGTGGGAGCGCGCTCCTACGAGCAGTACTTC
TRBJ2-5,.,TRBV6-5,TRBD2,CASTPAGGSQETQYF,TGTGCCAGCACCCCAGCGGGAGGGTCCCAAGAGACCCAGTACTTC
TRBJ2-1,.,TRBV6-5,TRBD1,CASSYSGQGSANEQFF,TGTGCCAGCAGTTACTCCGGACAGGGCTCGGCGAATGAGCAGTTCTTC
TRBJ2-3,.,TRBV5-6,TRBD2,CASTLLAGEPAGTQYF,TGTGCCAGCACCTTACTAGCGGGAGAGCCCGCCGGTACGCAGTATTTT
TRBJ2-5,.,TRBV9,TRBD2,CASSVGASGSSETQYF,TGTGCCAGCAGCGTAGGGGCTAGCGGGAGCTCAGAGACCCAGTACTTC
TRBJ1-2,.,TRBV19,.,CASSIAPGHGYTF,TGTGCCAGTAGTATTGCGCCAGGTCATGGCTACACCTTC
TRBJ2-2,.,TRBV2,TRBD1,CASKGQGVGTGELFF,TGTGCCAGCAAGGGACAGGGAGTGGGCACCGGGGAGCTGTTTTTT
TRBJ1-2,.,TRBV4-1,TRBD1,CASSLSQGTGGYTF,TGCGCCAGCAGCCTTTCACAGGGGACGGGTGGCTACACCTTC
TRBJ2-7,.,TRBV5-6,.,CASSLEGRGSYEQYF,TGTGCCAGCAGCTTGGAAGGACGGGGCTCCTACGAGCAGTACTTC
TRBJ2-7,.,TRBV5-4,.,CASSLEPIYEQYF,TGTGCCAGCAGCTTGGAGCCGATCTACGAGCAGTACTTC
TRBJ2-1,.,TRBV6-5,TRBD2,CASSLAGREQFF,TGTGCCAGCAGTTTAGCGGGGAGGGAGCAGTTCTTC
TRBJ1-6,.,TRBV7-2,.,CASSRTGGRSPLHF,TGTGCCAGCAGCCGGACGGGGGGCAGGTCACCCCTCCACTTT
TRBJ2-7,.,TRBV12-3/TRBV12-4,.,CASNDIRGEQYF,TGTGCCAGCAACGATATCCGGGGGGAGCAGTACTTC
TRBJ2-1,.,TRBV11-3,.,CASGLGGNEQFF,TGTGCCAGCGGTCTGGGGGGAAATGAGCAGTTCTTC
TRBJ2-5,.,TRBV9,TRBD2,CASSVEAGAETQYF,TGTGCCAGCAGCGTAGAGGCGGGAGCTGAGACCCAGTACTTC
TRBJ1-5,.,TRBV30,.,CAWSVGGNSNQPQHF,TGTGCCTGGAGTGTCGGGGGTAATAGCAATCAGCCCCAGCATTTT
TRBJ2-3,once,TRBV28,.,CASSLPGADTQYF,TGTGCCAGCAGTTTACCGGGGGCAGATACGCAGTATTTT
TRBJ1-1,.,TRBV6-5,TRBD1,CASSRDRGLAEAFF,TGTGCCAGCAGTAGGGACAGGGGGCTCGCTGAAGCTTTCTTT
TRBJ2-3,.,TRBV9,TRBD2,CASSVAEAGGPYTQYF,TGTGCCAGCAGCGTAGCTGAAGCGGGAGGGCCTTATACGCAGTATTTT
TRBJ2-1,.,TRBV18,TRBD2,CATSGGDEQFF,TGTGCCACCAGCGGGGGGGATGAGCAGTTCTTC
TRBJ2-1,.,TRBV27,TRBD2,CASSRWTSGKGEQFF,TGTGCCAGCAGTAGATGGACTAGCGGGAAGGGTGAGCAGTTCTTC
TRBJ1-2,.,TRBV19,TRBD1,CASSIDLRGTEPGYTF,TGTGCCAGTAGTATAGATCTACGGGGGACAGAACCTGGCTACACCTTC
TRBJ2-7,.,TRBV6-4,TRBD1,CASSEEGQGGYEQYF,TGTGCCAGCAGTGAGGAGGGACAGGGGGGCTACGAGCAGTACTTC